This T cell receptor beta chain was recorded in a study of shared clonotypes between healthy human individuals. Broader study findings: Across subsets, estimated richness was generally greater for naive than for memory populations.

Per germline, CDR1 SGDLS and CDR2 YYNGEE. V was trimmed by 2 bases and J by 0 bases, leaving 10 bases between them. The CDR3 totals 15 residues. Sequenced by immunoSEQ multiplex PCR; TCRdb stores in-frame clones only, minus some. The sample has roughly 2,300,000 clones, roughly 92% seen once. As regards this clone: Its antigen is unknown.

This chain uses TRBV9 with TRBJ2-3; no firm D call. Sequenced sample: naive CD4+ T cells from PBMCs. This sample's subset: CD45RA+ positively selected. The receptor's source is a man between 18 and 35 years old in good health. Some clones in this sample may be carry-over from other donors' samples. In DNA form, the CDR3 reads TGTGCCAGCAGCGTCACAAGCTCGAGCACAGATACGCAGTATTTT. Translating gives CASSVTSSSTDTQYF.